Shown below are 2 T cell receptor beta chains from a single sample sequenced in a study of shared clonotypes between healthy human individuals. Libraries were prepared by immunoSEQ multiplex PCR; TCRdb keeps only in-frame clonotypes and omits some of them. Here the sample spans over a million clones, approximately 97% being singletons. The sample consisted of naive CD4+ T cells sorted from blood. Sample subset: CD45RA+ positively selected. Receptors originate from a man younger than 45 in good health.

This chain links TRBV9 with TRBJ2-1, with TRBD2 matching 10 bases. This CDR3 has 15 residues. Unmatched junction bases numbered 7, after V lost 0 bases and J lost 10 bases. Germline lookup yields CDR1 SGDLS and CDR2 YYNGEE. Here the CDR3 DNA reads TGTGCCAGCAGCGTAGCGGCTAGCGGGAGAGGGGAGCAGTTCTTC. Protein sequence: CASSVAASGRGEQFF.

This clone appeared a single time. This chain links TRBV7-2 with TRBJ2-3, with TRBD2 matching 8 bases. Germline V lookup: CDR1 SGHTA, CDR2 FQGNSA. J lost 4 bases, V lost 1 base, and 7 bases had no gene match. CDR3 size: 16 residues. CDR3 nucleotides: TGTGCCAGCAGCTTAGATGGGACTAGTGGGGCAGATACGCAGTATTTT. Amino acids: CASSLDGTSGADTQYF. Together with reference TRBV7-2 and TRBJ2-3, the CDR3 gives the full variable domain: GAGVSQSPSNKVTEKGKDVELRCDPISGHTALYWYRQSLGQGLEFLIYFQGNSAPDKSGLPSDRFSAERTGGSVSTLTIQRTQQEDSAVYLCASSLDGTSGADTQYFGPGTRLTVL.